This TCR beta chain was identified in a study of cytomegalovirus exposure and HLA in healthy donors. General study results and limits: Relative to equally common others, HLA-associated TCR beta chains showed greater clonal expansion in a later analysis. About 90% or about 30% of the time was how often most TCR beta V segments were productive, according to an earlier analysis. Most TCRs appeared rarely, but some public TCRs recurred in many donors.

The PCR employed 60 Vbeta primers together with 13 Jbeta primers. Using immunoSEQ multiplex PCR, the repertoire was profiled, and TCRdb retains in-frame clones only, with some absent. The top ten hold approximately 1.1% of the sample, which has approximately 190,000 clones, 75% to 90% seen once. Trimming shortened V by 1 base and J by 7 bases, and 11 bases separated the two germline ends. Looked up from germline, CDR1 is MNHNS and CDR2 is SASEGT. This CDR3 region has 13 residues. A remark on this clone: The antigen remains undetermined.

Every donor was a healthy person donating bone marrow. The clonotype originates from a boy younger than 10 in good health and CMV-seronegative. The sample comprised PBMCs. The chain couples TRBV6-1 to TRBJ2-7; D gene unclear. CDR3 DNA: TGTGCCAGCAGTGAAGGAACATCTTGGGAGCAGTACTTC. It is translated as CASSEGTSWEQYF.